This T cell receptor beta chain came from a study of T cells in Graves' hyperthyroidism and ophthalmopathy. In this sample, this clonotype turned up many times. TCR beta CDR3 regions were amplified from RNA. First-round RT-PCR with HTBI primers amplified the TCR CDR3 region. TCRdb reprocessed the multiplex PCR reads with MiXCR, giving one entry per CDR3 protein. Altogether some 770,000 distinct CDR3 sequences are present, about a sixth being singletons, with the ten largest covering roughly 8%. Trimming took off 5 bases at V and 2 bases at J, with 7 bases between the two ends. The CDR3 contains 13 residues. Germline values: CDR1 SGHAT, CDR2 FQNNGV.

The V gene is TRBV11-2, the J gene TRBJ2-1, with unresolved D. The source material was blood. The origin of this receptor is a man aged 18 to 30 with Graves' hyperthyroidism. CDR3 region: CASSPRAYNEQFF. The CDR3, as DNA: TGTGCCAGCAGCCCCAGAGCCTACAATGAGCAGTTCTTC.